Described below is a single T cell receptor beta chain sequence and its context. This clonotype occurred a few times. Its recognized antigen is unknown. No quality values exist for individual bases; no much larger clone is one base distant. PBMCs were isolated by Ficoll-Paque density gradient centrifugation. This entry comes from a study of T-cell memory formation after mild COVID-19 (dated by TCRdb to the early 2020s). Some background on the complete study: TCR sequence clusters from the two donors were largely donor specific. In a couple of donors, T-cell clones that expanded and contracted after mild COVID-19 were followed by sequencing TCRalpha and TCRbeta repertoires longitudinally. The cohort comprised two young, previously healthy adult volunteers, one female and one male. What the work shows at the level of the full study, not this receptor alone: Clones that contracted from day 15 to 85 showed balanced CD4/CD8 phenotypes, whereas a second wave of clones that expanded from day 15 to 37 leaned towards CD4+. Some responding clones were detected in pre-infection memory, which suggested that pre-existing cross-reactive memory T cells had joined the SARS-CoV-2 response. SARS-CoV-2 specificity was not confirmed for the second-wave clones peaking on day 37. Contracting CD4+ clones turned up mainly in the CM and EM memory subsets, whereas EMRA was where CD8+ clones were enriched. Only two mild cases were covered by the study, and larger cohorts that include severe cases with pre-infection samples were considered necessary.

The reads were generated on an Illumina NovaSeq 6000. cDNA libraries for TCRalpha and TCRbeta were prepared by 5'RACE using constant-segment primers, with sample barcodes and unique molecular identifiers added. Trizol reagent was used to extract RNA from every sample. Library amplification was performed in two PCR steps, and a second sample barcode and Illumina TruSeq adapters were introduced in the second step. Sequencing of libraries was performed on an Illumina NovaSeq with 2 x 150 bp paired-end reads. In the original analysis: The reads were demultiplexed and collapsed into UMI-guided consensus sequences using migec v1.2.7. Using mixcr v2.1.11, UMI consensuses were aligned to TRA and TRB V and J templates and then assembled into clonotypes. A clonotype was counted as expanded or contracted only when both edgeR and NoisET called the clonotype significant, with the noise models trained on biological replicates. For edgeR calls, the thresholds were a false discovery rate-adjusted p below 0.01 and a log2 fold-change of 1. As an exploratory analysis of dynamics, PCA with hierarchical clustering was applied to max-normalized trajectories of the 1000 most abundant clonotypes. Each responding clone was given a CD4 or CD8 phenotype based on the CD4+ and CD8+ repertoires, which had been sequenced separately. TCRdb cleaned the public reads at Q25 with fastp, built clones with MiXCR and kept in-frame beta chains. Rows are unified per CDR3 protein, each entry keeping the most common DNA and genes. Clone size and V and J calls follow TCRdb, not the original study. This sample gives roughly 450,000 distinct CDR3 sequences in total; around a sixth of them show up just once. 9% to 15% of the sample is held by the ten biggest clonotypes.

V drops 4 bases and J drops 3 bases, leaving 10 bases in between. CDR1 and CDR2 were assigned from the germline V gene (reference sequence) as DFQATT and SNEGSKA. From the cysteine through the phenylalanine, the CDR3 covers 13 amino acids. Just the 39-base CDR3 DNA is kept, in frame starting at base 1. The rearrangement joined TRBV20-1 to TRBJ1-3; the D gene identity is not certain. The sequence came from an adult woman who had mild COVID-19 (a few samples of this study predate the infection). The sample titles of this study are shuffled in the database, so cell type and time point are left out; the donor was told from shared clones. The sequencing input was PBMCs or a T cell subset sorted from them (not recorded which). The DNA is TGCAGTGCTACCGGACCGATTGGAAACACCATATATTTT. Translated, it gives CSATGPIGNTIYF.